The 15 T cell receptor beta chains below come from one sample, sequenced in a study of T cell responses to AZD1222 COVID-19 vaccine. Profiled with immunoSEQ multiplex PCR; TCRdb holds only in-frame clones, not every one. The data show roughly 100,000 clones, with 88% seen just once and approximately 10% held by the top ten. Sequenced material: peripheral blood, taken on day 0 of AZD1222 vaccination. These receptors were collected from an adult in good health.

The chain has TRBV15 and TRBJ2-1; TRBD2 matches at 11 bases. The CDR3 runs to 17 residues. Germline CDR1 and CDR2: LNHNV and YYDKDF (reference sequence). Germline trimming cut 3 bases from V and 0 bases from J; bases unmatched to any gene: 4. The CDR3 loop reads CATSRPGTSGSYNEQFF. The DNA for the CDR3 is TGTGCCACCAGCAGGCCCGGGACTAGCGGCTCCTACAATGAGCAGTTCTTC. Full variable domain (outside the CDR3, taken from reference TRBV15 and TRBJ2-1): DAMVIQNPRYQVTQFGKPVTLSCSQTLNHNVMYWYQQKSSQAPKLLFHYYDKDFNNEADTPDNFQSRRPNTSFCFLDIRSPGLGDTAMYLCATSRPGTSGSYNEQFFGPGTRLTVL.

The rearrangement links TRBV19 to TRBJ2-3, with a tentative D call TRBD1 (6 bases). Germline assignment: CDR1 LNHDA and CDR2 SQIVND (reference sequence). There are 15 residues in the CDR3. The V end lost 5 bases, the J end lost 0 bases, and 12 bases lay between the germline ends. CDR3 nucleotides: TGTGCCAGTAGTTCTGGACAGTCTAGCACAGATACGCAGTATTTT. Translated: CASSSGQSSTDTQYF.

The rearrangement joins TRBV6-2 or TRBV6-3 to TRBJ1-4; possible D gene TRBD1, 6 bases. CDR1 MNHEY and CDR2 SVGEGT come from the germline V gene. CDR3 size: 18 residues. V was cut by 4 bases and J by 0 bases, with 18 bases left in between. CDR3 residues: CASSSPRTESATNEKLFF. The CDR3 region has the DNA TGTGCCAGCAGTTCCCCTCGGACAGAGTCTGCAACTAATGAAAAACTGTTTTTT.

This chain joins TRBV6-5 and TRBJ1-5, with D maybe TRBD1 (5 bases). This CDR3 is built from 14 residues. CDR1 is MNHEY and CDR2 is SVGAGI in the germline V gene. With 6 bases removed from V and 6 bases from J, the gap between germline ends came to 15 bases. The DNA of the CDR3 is TGTGCCAGCAGCCCCGGCGGGGACGGTCAGCCCCAGCATTTT. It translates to CASSPGGDGQPQHF.

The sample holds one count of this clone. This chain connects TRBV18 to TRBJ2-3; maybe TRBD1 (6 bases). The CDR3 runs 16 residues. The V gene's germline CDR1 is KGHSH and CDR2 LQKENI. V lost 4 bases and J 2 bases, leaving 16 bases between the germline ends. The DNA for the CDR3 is TGTGCCAGCTCACTGGATCCGGGACACCTCACAGATACGCAGTATTTT. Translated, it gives CASSLDPGHLTDTQYF.

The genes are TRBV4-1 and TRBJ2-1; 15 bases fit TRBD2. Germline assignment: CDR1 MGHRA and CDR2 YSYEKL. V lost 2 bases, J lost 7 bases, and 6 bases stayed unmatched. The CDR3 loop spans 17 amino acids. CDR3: CASSQYSGTSGRNEQFF. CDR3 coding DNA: TGCGCCAGCAGCCAATATTCCGGGACTAGCGGGAGGAATGAGCAGTTCTTC.

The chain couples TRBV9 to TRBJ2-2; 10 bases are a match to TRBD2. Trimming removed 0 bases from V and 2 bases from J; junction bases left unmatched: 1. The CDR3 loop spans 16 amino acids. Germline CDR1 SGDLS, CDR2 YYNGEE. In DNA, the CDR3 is TGTGCCAGCAGCGTAGAACTAGCGGGAAACACCGGGGAGCTGTTTTTT. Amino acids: CASSVELAGNTGELFF.

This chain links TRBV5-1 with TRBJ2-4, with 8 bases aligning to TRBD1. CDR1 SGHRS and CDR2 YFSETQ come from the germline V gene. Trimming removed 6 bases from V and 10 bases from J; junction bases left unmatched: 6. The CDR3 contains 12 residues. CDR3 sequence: CASKEQGEIQYF. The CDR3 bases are TGCGCCAGCAAAGAACAGGGGGAGATTCAGTACTTC.

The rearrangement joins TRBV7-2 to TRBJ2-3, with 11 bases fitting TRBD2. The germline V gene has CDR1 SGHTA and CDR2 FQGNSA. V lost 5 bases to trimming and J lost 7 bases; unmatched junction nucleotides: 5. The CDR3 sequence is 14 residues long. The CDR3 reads CASSPLAGGYTQYF. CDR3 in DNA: TGTGCCAGCAGCCCCTTAGCGGGAGGGTATACGCAGTATTTT.

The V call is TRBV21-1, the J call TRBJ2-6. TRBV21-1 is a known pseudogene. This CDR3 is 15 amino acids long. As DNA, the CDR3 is TGTGCCACCGCGTACTATTGGGGAGGGGCCAACGTCCTGACTTTC. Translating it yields CATAYYWGGANVLTF.

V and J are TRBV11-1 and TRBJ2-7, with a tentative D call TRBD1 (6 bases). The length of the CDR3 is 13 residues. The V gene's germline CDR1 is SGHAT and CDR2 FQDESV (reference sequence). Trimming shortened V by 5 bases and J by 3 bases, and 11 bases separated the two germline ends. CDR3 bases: TGTGCCAGCAGCCGCACAGGGTACTACGAGCAGTACTTC. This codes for CASSRTGYYEQYF.

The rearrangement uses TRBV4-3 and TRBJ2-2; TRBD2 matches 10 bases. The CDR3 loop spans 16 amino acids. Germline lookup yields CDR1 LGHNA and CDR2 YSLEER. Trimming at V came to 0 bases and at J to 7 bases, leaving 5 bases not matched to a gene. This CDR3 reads CASSQDSGRHGGELFF. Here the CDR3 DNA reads TGCGCCAGCAGCCAAGATAGCGGGAGGCATGGCGGGGAGCTGTTTTTT.

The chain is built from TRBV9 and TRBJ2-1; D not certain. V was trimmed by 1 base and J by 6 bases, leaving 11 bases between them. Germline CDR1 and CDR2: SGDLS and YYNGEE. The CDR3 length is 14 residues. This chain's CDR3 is CASSVIGQPNEQFF. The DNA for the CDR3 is TGTGCCAGCAGCGTAATCGGGCAACCCAATGAGCAGTTCTTC.

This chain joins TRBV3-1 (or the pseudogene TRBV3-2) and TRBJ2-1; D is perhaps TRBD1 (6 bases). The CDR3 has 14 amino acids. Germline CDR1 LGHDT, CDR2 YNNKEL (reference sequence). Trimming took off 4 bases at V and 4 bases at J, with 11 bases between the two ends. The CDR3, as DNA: TGTGCCAGCAGCCGACAGGCCCGATACAATGAGCAGTTCTTC. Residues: CASSRQARYNEQFF.

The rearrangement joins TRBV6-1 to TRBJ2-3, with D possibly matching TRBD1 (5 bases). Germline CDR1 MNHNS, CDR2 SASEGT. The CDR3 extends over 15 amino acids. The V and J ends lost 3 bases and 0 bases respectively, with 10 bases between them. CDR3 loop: CASSDTGPSTDTQYF. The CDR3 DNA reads TGTGCCAGCAGTGACACAGGACCAAGCACAGATACGCAGTATTTT.